The 29 T cell receptor beta chains given below trace back to one sample, sequenced in a study of naive and memory T cell subsets. An equimolar mix of two oligonucleotides served as the beta constant-region primer for TRBC1 and TRBC2. MiXCR, applied by TCRdb to the UMI-ligation and nested PCR reads, yields one record per CDR3 protein. The table includes more than 35,000 distinct CDR3 sequences, 13% detected once. The sample was effector memory CD4+ T cells from blood. This sample's subset: effector memory, CD45RA- CD27-. Receptors were obtained from a human donor in good health.

This clonotype was counted at least ten times. The chain links TRBV20-1 to TRBJ2-3, with unresolved D. This CDR3 region has 13 residues. Trimming shortened V by 1 base and J by 1 base, and 6 bases separated the two germline ends. Germline CDR1 reads DFQATT; CDR2 reads SNEGSKA (reference sequence). DNA of the CDR3: TGCAGTGCTAGAGTAGCCGGCACAGATACGCAGTATTTT. Amino acid sequence: CSARVAGTDTQYF.

Written as DNA, the CDR3 is TGTGCCAGCACCCAGACAGGGGTCAATCAGCCCCAGCATTTT. It encodes CASTQTGVNQPQHF. The V gene is TRBV28, the J gene TRBJ1-5; 8 bases align to TRBD1. Germline CDR1 reads MDHEN; CDR2 reads SYDVKM. V trimming: 7 bases; J trimming: 3 bases; junction bases outside the gene matches: 5. The length of the CDR3 is 14 residues.

The rearrangement links TRBV2 to TRBJ2-1; a weak D match, TRBD2 (5 bases). V gave up 8 bases and J gave up 1 base, with 12 bases separating them. The CDR3 covers 14 residues. The germline CDR1 and CDR2 sequences are SNHLY and FYNNEI. CDR3 sequence: CASSTEVSYNEQFF. The CDR3 DNA follows: TGTGCCAGCTCAACGGAGGTTTCCTACAATGAGCAGTTCTTC.

The table lists this clonotype with many counts. CDR3 DNA sequence: TGTGCCAGCAGCTCGACTAGCGGCTACAATGAGCAGTTCTTC. Its translation: CASSSTSGYNEQFF. This chain uses TRBV5-6 with TRBJ2-1; TRBD2 matches at 9 bases. The V segment lost 3 bases and the J segment 3 bases; nucleotides outside the gene matches: 1. Germline V gives CDR1 SGHDT, CDR2 YYEEEE. CDR3 length: 14 residues. Together with reference TRBV5-6 and TRBJ2-1, the CDR3 gives the full variable domain: DAGVTQSPTHLIKTRGQQVTLRCSPKSGHDTVSWYQQALGQGPQFIFQYYEEEERQRGNFPDRFSGHQFPNYSSELNVNALLLGDSALYLCASSSTSGYNEQFFGPGTRLTVL.

CDR3 sequence: CASSRGGLADSIQNIQYF. CDR3 in DNA: TGTGCCAGCAGCCGGGGTGGACTAGCTGATTCGATCCAAAACATTCAGTACTTC. The chain joins TRBV5-4 to TRBJ2-4; 8 bases fit TRBD2. CDR3 length: 18 residues. Trimming removed 4 bases from V and 5 bases from J; junction bases left unmatched: 17. Germline CDR1 reads SGHNT; CDR2 reads YYREEE (reference sequence). Combining the CDR3 with reference TRBV5-4 and TRBJ2-4 gives the whole variable domain ETGVTQSPTHLIKTRGQQVTLRCSSQSGHNTVSWYQQALGQGPQFIFQYYREEENGRGNFPPRFSGLQFPNYSSELNVNALELDDSALYLCASSRGGLADSIQNIQYFGAGTRLSVL.

This clonotype was observed a few times. This chain uses TRBV7-2 with TRBJ2-1, with 14 bases lining up with TRBD2. J lost 4 bases, V lost 5 bases, and 7 bases had no gene match. The length of the CDR3 is 17 residues. The germline V gene encodes CDR1 SGHTA and CDR2 FQGNSA. The CDR3 here is CASSTGLAGGGYNEQFF. As DNA, the CDR3 is TGTGCCAGCAGCACCGGACTAGCGGGAGGCGGTTACAATGAGCAGTTCTTC.

DNA for the CDR3: TGTGCCAGCTCACCACCGACAGGGGGGGTCTCAGAGACCCAGTACTTC. It encodes CASSPPTGGVSETQYF. The V gene is TRBV18, the J gene TRBJ2-5, with 9 bases aligning to TRBD1. The length of the CDR3 is 16 residues. The germline V gene encodes CDR1 KGHSH and CDR2 LQKENI. V was pared by 0 bases and J by 4 bases, with 6 bases of the junction left unmatched.

This clonotype occurred many times. The chain links TRBV20-1 to TRBJ1-1, with D unclear. V lost 1 base to trimming and J lost 5 bases, with 8 bases between them. The CDR3 covers 12 residues. Germline V CDR1 and CDR2: DFQATT, SNEGSKA (reference sequence). The CDR3 DNA reads as TGCAGTGCTAGAGGTTCGGAGACTGAAGCTTTCTTT. Translated: CSARGSETEAFF.

This chain connects TRBV28 to TRBJ2-2; TRBD1 matches 8 bases. V lost 2 bases and J lost 6; bases outside the gene matches: 8. Germline assignment: CDR1 MDHEN and CDR2 SYDVKM. The CDR3 consists of 16 residues. CDR3 region: CASSLPWQGAAGELFF. For the CDR3, the DNA is TGTGCCAGCAGTTTACCTTGGCAGGGGGCTGCCGGGGAGCTGTTTTTT.

This clonotype was counted only a few times. The chain is built from TRBV15 and TRBJ1-5; TRBD1 might be the D (5 bases). The CDR3 consists of 15 residues. Trimming removed 1 base from V and 3 bases from J, with 10 bases in between. Germline CDR1 reads LNHNV; CDR2 reads YYDKDF (reference sequence). This CDR3 reads CATSRARGTNQPQHF. The CDR3 DNA reads as TGTGCCACCAGCAGAGCTAGGGGAACCAATCAGCCCCAGCATTTT.

The chain employs TRBV9 and TRBJ2-3; TRBD1 agrees at 9 bases. There are 16 residues in the CDR3. V lost 3 bases, J lost 1 base, and 6 bases stayed unmatched. Germline V gene lookup returns CDR1 SGDLS and CDR2 YYNGEE. The CDR3 coding sequence is TGTGCCAGCAGCGCCAACGACAGGGGGGGCACAGATACGCAGTATTTT. Translated: CASSANDRGGTDTQYF.

Points on this clonotype: The DNA is omitted, as the CDR3 cannot be located on it reliably, and the CDR3 follows TCRdb's listing. The CDR3 sequence: CASSSSLTGQYF. The genes are TRBV6-5 and TRBJ2-7; the listed D gene, TRBD1, was not tested against the DNA. CDR1 is MNHEY and CDR2 is SVGAGI in the germline V gene. The CDR3 region is 12 residues in length, termini included.

With respect to this clonotype: This clone may be a read error of a much larger clone one base away. This chain's CDR3 is CASSLQRDRRADTQYF. As DNA, the CDR3 is TGTGCCAGCAGCCTACAGCGGGACCGACGGGCGGATACGCAGTATTTT. The chain has TRBV7-6 and TRBJ2-3; 7 bases are a match to TRBD2. Germline loops: CDR1 SGHVS, CDR2 FNYEAQ. Losses at the gene ends were 5 bases for V and 6 bases for J; bases not matched to a gene: 14. This CDR3 spans 16 amino acids. Using reference TRBV7-6 and TRBJ2-3 for the parts outside the CDR3, the full variable domain is GAGVSQSPRYKVTKRGQDVALRCDPISGHVSLYWYRQALGQGPEFLTYFNYEAQQDKSGLPNDRFSAERPEGSISTLTIQRTEQRDSAMYRCASSLQRDRRADTQYFGPGTRLTVL.

This clonotype was counted ten times or more. The genes are TRBV4-1 and TRBJ2-1, with unresolved D. Trimming removed 2 bases at V and 13 bases at J, with 18 bases between. CDR3 length: 14 amino acids. Germline-derived CDR1 and CDR2 are MGHRA and YSYEKL. The CDR3, as DNA: TGCGCCAGCAGCCAACTCAGGACCAGCCCAGTACAGTTCTTC. Encoded protein: CASSQLRTSPVQFF.

This clonotype was counted at least ten times. The chain carries TRBV30 and TRBJ1-1; 7 bases align to TRBD1. This CDR3 has 12 residues. The germline V gene encodes CDR1 GTSNPN and CDR2 SVGIG (reference sequence). V lost 8 bases and J lost 3; bases outside the gene matches: 6. Written as DNA, the CDR3 is TGTGCCCGCACCCAGGGGGACACTGAAGCTTTCTTT. Translation gives CARTQGDTEAFF.

This clonotype was counted at least ten times. The chain recombines TRBV7-2 with TRBJ2-4; TRBD2 matches 13 bases. Germline V lookup: CDR1 SGHTA, CDR2 FQGNSA. The CDR3 totals 18 residues. The J segment lost 1 base and the V segment lost 4 bases, leaving 7 bases of the junction unmatched. The CDR3 DNA sequence: TGTGCCAGCAGCTCCACTAGCGGGAGGGCCGTGGCCAAAAACATTCAGTACTTC. As protein: CASSSTSGRAVAKNIQYF.

This clonotype was detected ten times or more. The chain joins TRBV5-1 to TRBJ2-7; tentatively, D is TRBD2 (5 bases). Trimming left V 1 base short and J 5 bases short, with 10 bases between. The germline V gene has CDR1 SGHRS and CDR2 YFSETQ. This CDR3 has 13 amino acids. The CDR3 reads CASSLYGEDEQYF. Here the CDR3 DNA reads TGCGCCAGCAGCTTGTACGGGGAAGACGAGCAGTACTTC.

The chain couples TRBV5-1 to TRBJ1-4; TRBD1 is a possible D gene (5 bases). CDR3 length: 14 residues. Germline V CDR1 and CDR2: SGHRS, YFSETQ. V gave up 4 bases and J gave up 5 bases, with 12 bases separating them. CDR3 sequence reads: CASSLGLLNEKLFF. The DNA for the CDR3 is TGCGCCAGCAGCCTGGGACTGCTAAATGAAAAACTGTTTTTT.

This clonotype was recorded a few times. This sequence joins TRBV11-2 and TRBJ1-1; the D is unclear. V was pared by 2 bases and J by 3 bases, with 10 bases between. Germline loops: CDR1 SGHAT, CDR2 FQNNGV. The CDR3 consists of 14 residues. The CDR3 protein is CASSLLRGYTEAFF. DNA of the CDR3: TGTGCCAGCAGCTTACTTAGAGGATACACTGAAGCTTTCTTT.

Within the sample, this clonotype is medium-sized. The chain uses TRBV5-1 and TRBJ2-7, with a tentative D call TRBD1 (5 bases). V was trimmed by 5 bases and J by 2 bases, leaving 17 bases between them. From germline, CDR1 is SGHRS and CDR2 YFSETQ. The CDR3 covers 15 residues. The CDR3 region is CASRLTGNPTYEQYF. The CDR3 DNA reads as TGCGCCAGCAGGCTAACAGGCAACCCCACCTACGAGCAGTACTTC.

The gene calls are TRBV4-2 and TRBJ1-4; no firm D call. The V gene lost 3 bases and the J gene lost 0 bases, with 14 bases spanning the gap. The CDR3 is made up of 17 amino acids. Germline V gene data show CDR1 as LGHNA and CDR2 as YNFKEQ. The CDR3 bases are TGTGCCAGCAGCCACCAGACGACCGGACCAACTAATGAAAAACTGTTTTTT. Protein sequence: CASSHQTTGPTNEKLFF.

This clonotype was found a few times. The V and J genes are TRBV3-1 and TRBJ2-7; 11 bases map to TRBD1. CDR3 size: 14 residues. Germline values: CDR1 LGHDT, CDR2 YNNKEL (reference sequence). V shed 8 bases and J 2 bases; nucleotides not matched to a gene: 5. The CDR3 DNA is TGTGCCAGCTCCCGGGACAGGGGGACCTACGAGCAGTACTTC. It codes for CASSRDRGTYEQYF.

This clonotype was picked up a small number of times. The V gene is TRBV6-6, the J gene TRBJ1-1; a weak D match, TRBD1 (6 bases). Germline values: CDR1 MNHNY, CDR2 SVGAGI (reference sequence). This CDR3 contains 13 residues. Trimming removed 4 bases at V and 1 base at J, with 7 bases between. The CDR3 DNA reads as TGTGCCAGCAGTTTACAGGGGAACACTGAAGCTTTCTTT. It codes for CASSLQGNTEAFF.

The chain has TRBV7-2 and TRBJ1-1, with 7 bases fitting TRBD1. The CDR3 spans 14 residues. The germline V gene has CDR1 SGHTA and CDR2 FQGNSA. Losses at the gene ends were 3 bases for V and 14 bases for J; bases not matched to a gene: 15. The CDR3 here is CASSFKTGERAAFF. CDR3 DNA: TGTGCCAGCAGCTTTAAAACAGGGGAACGTGCAGCGTTCTTT.

This clonotype was detected only a few times. The chain has TRBV6-5 and TRBJ2-2; D gene unclear. Germline V gene data show CDR1 as MNHEY and CDR2 as SVGAGI. This CDR3 spans 12 amino acids. V lost 6 bases and J 4 bases, leaving 6 bases between the germline ends. The CDR3 here is CASRRFTGELFF. CDR3 DNA: TGTGCCAGCAGACGCTTCACCGGGGAGCTGTTTTTT.

The chain recombines TRBV9 with TRBJ1-4; 8 positions match TRBD1. Germline V CDR1 and CDR2: SGDLS, YYNGEE. V lost 8 bases to trimming and J lost 8 bases; unmatched junction nucleotides: 11. The CDR3 is made up of 14 amino acids. CDR3 residues: CASQGAGLGEKLFF. The CDR3 nucleotides read TGTGCCAGTCAGGGGGCGGGTTTAGGGGAAAAACTGTTTTTT.

About this clonotype itself: A much larger clone differs from this one at a single base, so this may be a read error. The gene calls are TRBV6-1 and TRBJ1-6, with no clear D. The CDR3 loop spans 11 amino acids. Germline assignment: CDR1 MNHNS and CDR2 SASEGT. The CDR3 DNA follows: TGTGCCAGCATAGGGAATTCATCCCTCCACTTT. This encodes CASIGNSSLHF.

The J gene is TRBJ2-1, the V gene TRBV14, with a tentative D call TRBD1 (6 bases). The CDR3 sequence is 16 residues long. Between the trimmed V and J ends, which lost 6 bases and 0 bases, there was a span of 15 bases. CDR1 and CDR2 (germline): SGHDN, FVKESK. CDR3 nucleotide sequence: TGTGCCAGCAGTCTGCTGCAGGGGAGCTCCTACAATGAGCAGTTCTTC. Its protein is CASSLLQGSSYNEQFF.

This clonotype was seen a few times. V and J are TRBV7-2 and TRBJ1-1, with D hard to call. The CDR3 has 14 amino acids. In germline, CDR1 is SGHTA, CDR2 FQGNSA. The germline V and J ends were trimmed by 1 base and 1 base, with 7 bases remaining between them. CDR3 DNA sequence: TGTGCCAGCAGCTTAGACAGAACGAACACTGAAGCTTTCTTT. It translates to CASSLDRTNTEAFF.